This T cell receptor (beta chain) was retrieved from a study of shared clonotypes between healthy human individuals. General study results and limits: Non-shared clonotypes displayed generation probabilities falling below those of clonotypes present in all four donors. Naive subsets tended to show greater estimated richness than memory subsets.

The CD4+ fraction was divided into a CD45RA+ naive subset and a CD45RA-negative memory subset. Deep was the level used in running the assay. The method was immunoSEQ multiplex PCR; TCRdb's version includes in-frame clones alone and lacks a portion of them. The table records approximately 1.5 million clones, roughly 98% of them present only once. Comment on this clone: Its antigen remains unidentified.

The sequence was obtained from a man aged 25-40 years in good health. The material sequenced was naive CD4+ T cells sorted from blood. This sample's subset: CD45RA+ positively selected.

CDR3 sequence reads: CASSPNTGPTYEQYF. As DNA, the CDR3 is TGTGCCAGCAGCCCAAACACAGGGCCGACCTACGAGCAGTACTTC. The chain recombines TRBV7-8 with TRBJ2-7, with D perhaps TRBD1 (6 bases). CDR1 and CDR2 (germline): SGHVS, FQNEAQ. The CDR3 is 15 residues long. Trimming pared 5 bases from V and 2 bases from J, leaving 16 bases between.